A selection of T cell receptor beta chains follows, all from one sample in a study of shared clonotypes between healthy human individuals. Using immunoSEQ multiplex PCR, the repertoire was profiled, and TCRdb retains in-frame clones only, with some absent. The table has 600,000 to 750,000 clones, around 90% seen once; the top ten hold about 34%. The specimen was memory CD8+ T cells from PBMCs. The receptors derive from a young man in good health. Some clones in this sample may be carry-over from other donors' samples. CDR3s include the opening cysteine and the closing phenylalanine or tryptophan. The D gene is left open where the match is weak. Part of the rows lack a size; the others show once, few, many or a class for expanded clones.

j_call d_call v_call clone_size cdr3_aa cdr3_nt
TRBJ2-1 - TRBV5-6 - CASSSMTSYNEQFF TGTGCCAGCAGCTCGATGACTAGCTACAATGAGCAGTTCTTC
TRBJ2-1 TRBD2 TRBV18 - CASSPTGTSTYNEQFF TGTGCCAGCTCACCAACCGGGACTAGCACGTACAATGAGCAGTTCTTC
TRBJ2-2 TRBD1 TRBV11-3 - CASSPNVGDRATGELFF TGTGCCAGCAGCCCCAACGTTGGGGACAGGGCGACCGGGGAGCTGTTTTTT
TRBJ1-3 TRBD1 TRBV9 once CASSPGQVTGNTIYF TGTGCCAGCAGCCCAGGACAGGTCACTGGAAACACCATATATTTT
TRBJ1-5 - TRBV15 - CATSIQDHPYQPQHF TGTGCCACCAGCATCCAGGACCACCCATATCAGCCCCAGCATTTT
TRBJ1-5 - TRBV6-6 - CASSKSSNQPQHF TGTGCCAGCAGTAAGTCTTCTAATCAGCCCCAGCATTTT
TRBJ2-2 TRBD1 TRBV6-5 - CASSSLQGWDTGELFF TGTGCCAGCAGTTCGTTACAGGGGTGGGACACCGGGGAGCTGTTTTTT
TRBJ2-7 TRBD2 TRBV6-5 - CASRYLSGSAYEQYF TGTGCCAGCAGATACCTTAGCGGGAGCGCCTACGAGCAGTACTTC
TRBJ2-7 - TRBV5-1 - CASSQGAEQYF TGCGCCAGCAGCCAGGGTGCCGAGCAGTACTTC
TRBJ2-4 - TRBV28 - CASSLIRGLAKNIQYF TGTGCCAGCAGTTTAATAAGGGGGTTAGCCAAAAACATTCAGTACTTC
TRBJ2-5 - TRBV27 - CASSHNPGLSVETQYF TGTGCCAGCAGTCATAATCCGGGCCTCTCCGTGGAGACCCAGTACTTC
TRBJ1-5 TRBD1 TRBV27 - CASRRDREGPQHF TGTGCCAGCAGAAGGGACAGGGAAGGGCCCCAGCATTTT
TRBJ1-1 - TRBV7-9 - CASSLERPGGTEAFF TGTGCCAGCAGCTTAGAGCGGCCGGGGGGAACTGAAGCTTTCTTT
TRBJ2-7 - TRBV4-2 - CASSQEFVLSSYEQYF TGTGCCAGCAGCCAAGAATTCGTCTTAAGCTCCTACGAGCAGTACTTC
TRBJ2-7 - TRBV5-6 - CASSLGASYEQYF TGTGCCAGCAGCTTGGGGGCATCCTACGAGCAGTACTTC
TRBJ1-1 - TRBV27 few CASTDYGGEAFF TGTGCCAGTACGGACTACGGGGGTGAAGCTTTCTTT